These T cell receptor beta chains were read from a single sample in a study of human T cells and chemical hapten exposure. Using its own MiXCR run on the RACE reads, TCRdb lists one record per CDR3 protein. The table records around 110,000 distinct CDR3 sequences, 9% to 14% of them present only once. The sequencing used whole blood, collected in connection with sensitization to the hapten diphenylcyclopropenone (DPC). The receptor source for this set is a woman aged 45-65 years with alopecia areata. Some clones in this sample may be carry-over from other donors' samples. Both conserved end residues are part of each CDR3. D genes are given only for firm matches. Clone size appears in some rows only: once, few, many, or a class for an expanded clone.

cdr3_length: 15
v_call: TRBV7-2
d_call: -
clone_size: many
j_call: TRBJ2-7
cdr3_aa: CASSFNPSRWWEQYF
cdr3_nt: TGTGCCAGCAGCTTTAACCCTTCTCGATGGTGGGAGCAGTACTTC

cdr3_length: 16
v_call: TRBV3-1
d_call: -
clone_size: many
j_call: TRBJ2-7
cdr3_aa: CASSQVPARGSYEQYF
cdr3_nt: TGTGCCAGCAGCCAAGTACCAGCTAGGGGCTCCTACGAGCAGTACTTC

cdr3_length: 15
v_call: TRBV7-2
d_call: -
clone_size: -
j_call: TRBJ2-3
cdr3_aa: CASSQFRGPGDTQYF
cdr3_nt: TGTGCCAGCAGCCAGTTTCGAGGGCCTGGAGATACGCAGTATTTT

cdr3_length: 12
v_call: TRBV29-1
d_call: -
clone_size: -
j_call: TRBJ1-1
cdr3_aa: CSVERGFTEAFF
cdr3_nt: TGCAGCGTCGAGAGGGGTTTTACTGAAGCTTTCTTT

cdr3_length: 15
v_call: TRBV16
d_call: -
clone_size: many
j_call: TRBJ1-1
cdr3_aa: CASSQSSRGGTEAFF
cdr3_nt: TGTGCCAGCAGCCAATCTTCTAGGGGAGGCACTGAAGCTTTCTTT

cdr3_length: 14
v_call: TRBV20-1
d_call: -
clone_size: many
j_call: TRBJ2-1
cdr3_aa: CSARPGTSDNEQFF
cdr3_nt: TGCAGTGCCAGGCCCGGGACAAGCGACAATGAGCAGTTCTTC

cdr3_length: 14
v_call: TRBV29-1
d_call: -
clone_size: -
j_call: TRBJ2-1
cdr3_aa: CSVASESSYNEQFF
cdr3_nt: TGCAGCGTTGCCTCAGAAAGCTCCTACAATGAGCAGTTCTTC

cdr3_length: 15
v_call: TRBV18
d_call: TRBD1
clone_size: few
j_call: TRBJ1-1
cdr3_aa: CASSLQGPSNTEAFF
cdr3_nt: TGTGCCAGCTCACTACAGGGGCCTTCGAACACTGAAGCTTTCTTT

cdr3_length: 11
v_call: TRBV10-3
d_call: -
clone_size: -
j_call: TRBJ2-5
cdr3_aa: CATGGQSSQYF
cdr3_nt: TGTGCCACCGGGGGACAGTCAAGCCAGTACTTC

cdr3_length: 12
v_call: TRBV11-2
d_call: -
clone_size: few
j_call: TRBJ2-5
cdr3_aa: CASSWVQETQYF
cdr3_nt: TGTGCCAGCAGCTGGGTCCAAGAGACCCAGTACTTC

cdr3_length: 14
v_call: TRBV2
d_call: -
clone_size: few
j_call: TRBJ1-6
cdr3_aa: CASSETWGVSPLHF
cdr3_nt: TGTGCCAGCAGTGAGACATGGGGCGTATCACCCCTCCACTTT

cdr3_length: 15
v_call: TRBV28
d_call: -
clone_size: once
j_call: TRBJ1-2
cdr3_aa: CATRTTKQTNYGYTF
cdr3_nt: TGTGCCACCCGGACAACCAAACAGACTAACTATGGCTACACCTTC

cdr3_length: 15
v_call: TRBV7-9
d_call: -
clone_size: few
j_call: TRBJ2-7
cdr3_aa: CASSLSPSGLDEQYF
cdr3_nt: TGTGCCAGCAGCTTATCCCCATCCGGCCTAGACGAGCAGTACTTC

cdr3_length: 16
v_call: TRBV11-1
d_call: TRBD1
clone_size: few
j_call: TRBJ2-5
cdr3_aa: CASSLRDRGSGETQYF
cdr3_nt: TGTGCCAGCAGCCTCCGGGACAGGGGGTCGGGAGAGACCCAGTACTTC

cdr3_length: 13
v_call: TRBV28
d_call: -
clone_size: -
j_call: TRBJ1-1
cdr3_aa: CASSPGRRTEAFF
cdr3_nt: TGTGCCAGCAGTCCCGGACGCCGAACTGAAGCTTTCTTT

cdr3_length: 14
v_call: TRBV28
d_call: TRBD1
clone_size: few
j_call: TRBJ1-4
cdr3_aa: CASSFGGQVEKLFF
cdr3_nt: TGTGCCAGCAGTTTTGGGGGACAGGTAGAAAAACTGTTTTTT

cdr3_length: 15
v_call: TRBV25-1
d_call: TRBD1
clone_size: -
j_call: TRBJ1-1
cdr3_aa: CASSGYRGLNSEAFF
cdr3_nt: TGTGCCAGCAGTGGCTACAGGGGGTTAAACTCTGAAGCTTTCTTT

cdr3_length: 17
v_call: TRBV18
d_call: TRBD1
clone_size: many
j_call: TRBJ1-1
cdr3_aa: CASTLRQGPRGGTEAFF
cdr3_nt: TGTGCCAGCACTCTTCGACAGGGGCCCCGCGGAGGGACTGAAGCTTTCTTT

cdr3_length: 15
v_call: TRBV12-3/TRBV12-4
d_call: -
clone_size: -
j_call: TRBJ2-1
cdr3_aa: CASGRSGPSYNEQFF
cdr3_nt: TGTGCCAGCGGCCGGAGCGGCCCTTCCTACAATGAGCAGTTCTTC

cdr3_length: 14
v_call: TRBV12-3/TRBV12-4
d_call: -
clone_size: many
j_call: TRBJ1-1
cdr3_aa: CASSSGLPNTEAFF
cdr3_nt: TGTGCCAGCAGTTCCGGACTCCCGAACACTGAAGCTTTCTTT

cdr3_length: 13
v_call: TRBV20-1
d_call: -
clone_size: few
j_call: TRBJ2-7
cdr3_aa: CSASAGLTYEQYF
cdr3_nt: TGCAGTGCTAGTGCGGGACTTACCTACGAGCAGTACTTC

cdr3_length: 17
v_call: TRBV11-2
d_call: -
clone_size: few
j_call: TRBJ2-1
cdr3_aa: CASSFGRGGTSYNEQFF
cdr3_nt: TGTGCCAGCAGCTTCGGGCGTGGGGGGACCTCCTACAATGAGCAGTTCTTC

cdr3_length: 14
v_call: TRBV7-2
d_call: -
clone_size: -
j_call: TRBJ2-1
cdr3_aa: CASSLGYGSGEQFF
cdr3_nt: TGTGCCAGCAGCTTAGGTTACGGGAGTGGTGAGCAGTTCTTC

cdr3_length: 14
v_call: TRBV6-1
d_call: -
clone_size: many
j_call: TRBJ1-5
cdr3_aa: CASSDAGAYQPQHF
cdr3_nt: TGTGCCAGCAGTGATGCAGGGGCCTATCAGCCCCAGCATTTT

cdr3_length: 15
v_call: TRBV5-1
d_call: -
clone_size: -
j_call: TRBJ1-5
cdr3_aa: CASSLGQTGNQPQHF
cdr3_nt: TGCGCCAGCAGCTTGGGGCAAACGGGCAATCAGCCCCAGCATTTT

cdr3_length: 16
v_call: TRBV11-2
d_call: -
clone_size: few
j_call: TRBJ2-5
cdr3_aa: CASSLVPGRQGETQYF
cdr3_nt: TGTGCCAGCAGCTTAGTCCCGGGGCGCCAGGGGGAGACCCAGTACTTC

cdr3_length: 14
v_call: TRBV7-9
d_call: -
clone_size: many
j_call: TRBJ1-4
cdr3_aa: CASTRRDLNEKLFF
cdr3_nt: TGTGCCAGCACCCGCCGGGACCTCAATGAAAAACTGTTTTTT

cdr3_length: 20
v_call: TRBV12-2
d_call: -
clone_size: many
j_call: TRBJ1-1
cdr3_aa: CASRLAGPEKKQAPPNEAFF
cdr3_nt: TGTGCAAGTCGCTTAGCTGGACCAGAAAAAAAACAGGCACCACCAAATGAAGCTTTCTTT

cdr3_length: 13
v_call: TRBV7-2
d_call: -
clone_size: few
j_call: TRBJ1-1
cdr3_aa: CASSLVRDGEAFF
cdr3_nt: TGTGCCAGCAGCTTAGTGCGGGACGGTGAAGCTTTCTTT

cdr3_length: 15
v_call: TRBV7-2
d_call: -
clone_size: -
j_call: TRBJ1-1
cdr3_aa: CASSLVGGGGSEAFF
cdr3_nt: TGTGCCAGCAGCTTAGTTGGCGGGGGGGGCAGTGAAGCTTTCTTT

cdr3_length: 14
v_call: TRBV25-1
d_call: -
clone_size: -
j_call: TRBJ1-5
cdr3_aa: CASTHRLPDQPQHF
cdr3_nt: TGTGCCAGCACCCACCGACTACCGGATCAGCCCCAGCATTTT

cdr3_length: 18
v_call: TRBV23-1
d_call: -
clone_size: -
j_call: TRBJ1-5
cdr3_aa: CASSQSFSKTVSNQPQHF
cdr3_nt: TGCGCCAGCAGTCAATCGTTCTCTAAGACGGTTAGCAATCAGCCCCAGCATTTT

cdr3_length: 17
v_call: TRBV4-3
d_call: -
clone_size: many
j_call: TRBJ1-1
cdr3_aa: CASSQGGSRGLNTEAFF
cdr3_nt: TGCGCCAGCAGCCAAGGAGGATCCCGAGGTTTGAACACTGAAGCTTTCTTT

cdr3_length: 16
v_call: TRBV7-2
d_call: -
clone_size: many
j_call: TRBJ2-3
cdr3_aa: CASNPRGPGSTDTQYF
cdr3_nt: TGTGCCAGCAACCCCCGGGGGCCGGGGAGCACAGATACGCAGTATTTT

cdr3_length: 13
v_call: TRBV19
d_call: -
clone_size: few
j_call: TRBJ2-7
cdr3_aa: CASSSQQSYEQYF
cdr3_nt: TGTGCCAGTAGTAGTCAACAGTCCTACGAGCAGTACTTC

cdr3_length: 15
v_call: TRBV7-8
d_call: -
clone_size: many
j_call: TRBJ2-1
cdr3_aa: CASSFDWSSYNEQFF
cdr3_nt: TGTGCCAGCAGTTTCGACTGGAGCTCCTACAATGAGCAGTTCTTC

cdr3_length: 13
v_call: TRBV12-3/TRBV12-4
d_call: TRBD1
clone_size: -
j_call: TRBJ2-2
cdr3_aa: CASRGQETGELFF
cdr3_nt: TGTGCCAGCAGGGGACAGGAGACCGGGGAGCTGTTTTTT

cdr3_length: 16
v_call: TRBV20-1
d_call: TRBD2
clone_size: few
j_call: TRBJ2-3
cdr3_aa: CSAFSTRGGRTDTQYF
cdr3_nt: TGCAGTGCATTTTCTACGCGGGGGGGCCGCACAGATACGCAGTATTTT

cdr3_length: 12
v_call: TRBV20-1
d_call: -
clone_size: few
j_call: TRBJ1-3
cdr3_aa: CSAPGQGNTIYF
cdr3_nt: TGCAGTGCTCCCGGACAGGGAAACACCATATATTTT

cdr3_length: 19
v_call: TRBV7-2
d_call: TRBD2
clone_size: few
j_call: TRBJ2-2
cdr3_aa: CASRLPGLAGGAATGELFF
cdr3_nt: TGTGCCAGCAGATTACCGGGACTAGCGGGGGGCGCGGCCACCGGGGAGCTGTTTTTT

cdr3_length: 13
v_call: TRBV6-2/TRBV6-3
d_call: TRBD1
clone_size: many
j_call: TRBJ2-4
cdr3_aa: CASSEGQVLSQYF
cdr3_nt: TGTGCCAGCAGTGAGGGACAGGTCCTGAGTCAGTACTTC

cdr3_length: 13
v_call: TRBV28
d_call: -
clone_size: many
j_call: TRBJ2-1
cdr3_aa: CASSLFMGEEQFF
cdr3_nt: TGTGCCAGCAGTTTATTTATGGGGGAAGAGCAGTTCTTC

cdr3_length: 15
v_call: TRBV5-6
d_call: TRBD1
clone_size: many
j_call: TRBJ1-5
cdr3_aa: CASSLGQGAGQPQHF
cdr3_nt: TGTGCCAGCAGCTTGGGACAGGGGGCAGGACAGCCCCAGCATTTT

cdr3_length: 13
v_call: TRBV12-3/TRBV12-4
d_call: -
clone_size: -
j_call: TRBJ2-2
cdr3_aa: CASLWTNTGELFF
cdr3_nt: TGTGCCAGCCTTTGGACGAACACAGGGGAGCTGTTTTTT

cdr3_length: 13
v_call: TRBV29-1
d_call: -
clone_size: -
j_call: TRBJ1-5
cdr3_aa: CSVRRGSNQPQHF
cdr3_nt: TGCAGCGTCCGAAGGGGGAGCAATCAGCCCCAGCATTTT

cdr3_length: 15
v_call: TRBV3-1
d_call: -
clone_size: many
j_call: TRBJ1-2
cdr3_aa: CASSHKVHPNYGYTF
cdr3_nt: TGTGCCAGCAGCCACAAGGTACATCCTAACTATGGCTACACCTTC

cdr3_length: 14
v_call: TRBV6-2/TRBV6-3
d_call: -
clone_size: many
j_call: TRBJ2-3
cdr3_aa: CASSFTGLRDTQYF
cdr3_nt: TGTGCCAGCAGTTTCACAGGATTGCGTGATACGCAGTATTTT

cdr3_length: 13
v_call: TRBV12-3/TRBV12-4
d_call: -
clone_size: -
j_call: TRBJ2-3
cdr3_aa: CASSRPSSDTQYF
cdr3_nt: TGTGCCAGCAGCCGTCCTAGCTCAGATACGCAGTATTTT

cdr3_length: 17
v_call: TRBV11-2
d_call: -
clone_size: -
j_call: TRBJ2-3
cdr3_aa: CASSLVPLAKSTDTQYF
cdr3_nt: TGTGCCAGCAGCTTAGTTCCACTGGCTAAGAGCACAGATACGCAGTATTTT

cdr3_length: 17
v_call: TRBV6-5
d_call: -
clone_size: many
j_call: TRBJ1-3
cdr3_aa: CASSYGGPLPSGNTIYF
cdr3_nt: TGTGCCAGCAGTTACGGGGGACCGCTCCCTTCTGGAAACACCATATATTTT

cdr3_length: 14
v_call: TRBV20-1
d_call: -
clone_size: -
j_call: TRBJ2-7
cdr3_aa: CSARDERISYEQYF
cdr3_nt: TGCAGTGCTAGAGATGAACGGATCTCCTACGAGCAGTACTTC

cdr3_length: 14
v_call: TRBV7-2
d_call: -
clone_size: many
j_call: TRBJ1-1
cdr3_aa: CASSLAAKGTEAFF
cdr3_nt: TGTGCCAGCAGCTTAGCGGCCAAGGGGACTGAAGCTTTCTTT

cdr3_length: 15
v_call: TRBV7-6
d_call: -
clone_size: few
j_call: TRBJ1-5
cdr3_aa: CASSLAGSPNQPQHF
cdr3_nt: TGTGCCAGCAGCTTAGCAGGGTCCCCTAATCAGCCCCAGCATTTT

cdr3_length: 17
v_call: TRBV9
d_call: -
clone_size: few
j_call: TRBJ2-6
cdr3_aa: CASSAQGLSSGANVLTF
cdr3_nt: TGTGCCAGCAGCGCACAGGGTTTAAGCTCTGGGGCCAACGTCCTGACTTTC

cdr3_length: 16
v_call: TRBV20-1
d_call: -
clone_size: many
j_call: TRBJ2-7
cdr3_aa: CSARHAAGYLSYEQYF
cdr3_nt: TGCAGTGCTAGACACGCCGCGGGGTACCTCTCCTACGAGCAGTACTTC

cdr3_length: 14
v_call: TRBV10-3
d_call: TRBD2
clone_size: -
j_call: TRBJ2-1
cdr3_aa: CAISDSLADNEQFF
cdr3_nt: TGTGCCATCAGTGATAGTCTAGCGGACAATGAGCAGTTCTTC

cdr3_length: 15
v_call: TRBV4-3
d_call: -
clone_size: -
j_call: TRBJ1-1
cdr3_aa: CASSQDEGRYPEAFF
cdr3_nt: TGCGCCAGCAGCCAAGATGAGGGGAGGTACCCTGAAGCTTTCTTT